This passage covers 26 T cell receptor beta chains from one sample sequenced in a study of post-analysis software for immune sequencing data. The study, taken as a whole, reports: There were a few TRBV segments more frequent in patients than controls, and TRBV5-6, TRBV5-1 and TRBV20-1 were among them.

Antigens for these TCRs are unknown. Built from TCR beta cDNA, the libraries had unique molecular identifiers in them. From the PCR reads, TCRdb called clonotypes with MiXCR, one entry per CDR3 protein. The sample carries hundreds of thousands of distinct CDR3 sequences, about 50% recorded once. Material: blood. Source of these receptors: a girl aged 10-17 years with multiple sclerosis.

CDR3 sequence reads: CSALPGELGRPNRYEQYF. Written as DNA, the CDR3 is TGCAGTGCTCTCCCGGGCGAGCTCGGTAGACCCAACCGCTACGAGCAGTACTTC. The V call is TRBV20-1, the J call TRBJ2-4; D not resolved. The DNA end is a closer match to TRBJ2-7, so the J assignment may be wrong. The CDR3 runs to 18 residues. Germline V gene sequence: CDR1 DFQATT, CDR2 SNEGSKA (reference sequence).

This clonotype occurred a few times. The rearrangement links TRBV7-2 to TRBJ2-1; D is uncertain. Per germline, CDR1 SGHTA and CDR2 FQGNSA. V was shortened by 5 bases and J by 7 bases, with 12 bases between the two germline ends. This CDR3 contains 13 residues. CDR3: CASSRTPANEQFF. CDR3 nucleotide sequence: TGTGCCAGCAGCCGAACACCAGCGAATGAGCAGTTCTTC.

The chain uses TRBV7-2 and TRBJ2-7, with D possibly being TRBD1 (7 bases). Germline assignment: CDR1 SGHTA and CDR2 FQGNSA. V lost 3 bases and J 9 bases, leaving 15 bases between the germline ends. CDR3 size: 13 residues. CDR3 loop: CASSLEGDRAQYF. CDR3 in DNA: TGTGCCAGCAGCTTGGAGGGCGACAGGGCGCAGTACTTC.

The gene calls are TRBV20-1 and TRBJ2-5; possibly TRBD2 for D (5 bases). The closer fit of TRBJ2-7 to the DNA end suggests the J call may be wrong. This CDR3 has 13 amino acids. Per the germline V gene, CDR1 is DFQATT and CDR2 is SNEGSKA (reference sequence). CDR3 in DNA: TGCAGTGCTAGAGTGTCTGGAGGCGTCGAGCAGTACTTC. Amino acids: CSARVSGGVEQYF.

The chain combines TRBV5-1 with TRBJ2-3; 8 bases align to TRBD2. CDR1 and CDR2 from the germline V gene are SGHRS and YFSETQ. With 4 bases clipped from V and 2 bases from J, the junction kept 15 bases outside the gene matches. The CDR3 has 18 residues. In DNA, the CDR3 is TGCGCCAGCAGCGCGGGGGCAGCGGGGGCCCCGAACACAGATACGCAGTATTTT. Its translation: CASSAGAAGAPNTDTQYF.

This clonotype has only a few counts. V is TRBV7-9 and J is TRBJ2-3; 10 bases fit TRBD2. CDR1 is SEHNR, CDR2 FQNEAQ, per germline (reference sequence). V lost 1 base to trimming and J lost 6 bases; unmatched junction nucleotides: 4. This CDR3 is 15 amino acids long. The CDR3 sequence is CASSLVRTSGDTQYF. Written as DNA, the CDR3 is TGTGCCAGCAGCTTAGTTAGGACTAGCGGTGATACGCAGTATTTT.

This clonotype was picked up one time. The V and J genes are TRBV4-1 and TRBJ2-1; 7 nucleotides align to TRBD1. There are 14 residues in the CDR3. V gave up 2 bases and J gave up 6 bases; unmatched junction bases: 4. Germline V lookup: CDR1 MGHRA, CDR2 YSYEKL. This CDR3 reads CASSQSGTVNEQFF. DNA of the CDR3: TGCGCCAGCAGCCAATCCGGGACAGTCAATGAGCAGTTCTTC.

The rearrangement links TRBV4-2 to TRBJ2-3; 11 bases fit TRBD2. This CDR3 has 16 residues. Unmatched junction bases numbered 5, after V lost 0 bases and J lost 6 bases. CDR1 and CDR2 (germline): LGHNA, YNFKEQ. The CDR3 here is CASSQEFRLAGDTQYF. The CDR3 DNA is TGTGCCAGCAGCCAAGAGTTCAGACTAGCGGGGGATACGCAGTATTTT.

V usage is TRBV6-6 and J usage is TRBJ2-5; 10 bases map to TRBD2. The J call could be wrong; TRBJ2-7 is a better fit for the DNA end. Germline CDR1 MNHNY, CDR2 SVGAGI (reference sequence). The CDR3 runs to 16 residues. The CDR3 DNA sequence: TGTGCCAGCATTGGTCTAGCGGGAGCAGCCTACTACGAGCAGTACTTC. This sequence encodes CASIGLAGAAYYEQYF.

This clonotype came up a few times. V and J are TRBV7-2 and TRBJ2-3; tentative D call: TRBD2 (5 bases). Trimming left V 7 bases short and J 4 bases short, with 12 bases between. This CDR3 is 13 amino acids long. Germline CDR1 is SGHTA and CDR2 is FQGNSA. Here the CDR3 reads CASTPLGADTQYF. The DNA of the CDR3 is TGTGCCAGCACCCCACTAGGCGCAGATACGCAGTATTTT.

The chain links TRBV5-1 to TRBJ1-2, with D maybe TRBD1 (6 bases). CDR1 SGHRS and CDR2 YFSETQ come from the germline V gene. V was pared by 2 bases and J by 8 bases, with 10 bases between. The CDR3 covers 12 residues. The CDR3 DNA reads TGCGCCAGCAGCTTTACCAGGGGCGGCTACACCTTC. Protein: CASSFTRGGYTF.

This clonotype has more than one count but fewer than ten. The V call is TRBV29-1, the J call TRBJ2-4; 8 bases are shared with TRBD1. V was pared by 4 bases and J by 7 bases, with 3 bases of the junction left unmatched. This CDR3 has 12 amino acids. In germline, CDR1 is SQVTM, CDR2 ANQGSEA. The CDR3 DNA sequence: TGCAGCGTTGCGACAGGGGATAACATTCAGTACTTC. Translated, it gives CSVATGDNIQYF.

This clonotype has only a few counts. The CDR3 DNA sequence: TGTGCCAGCAGCAGTCCAAGGATACAAGAGACCCAGTACTTC. This sequence encodes CASSSPRIQETQYF. This chain joins TRBV6-5 and TRBJ2-5; D is undetermined. From germline, CDR1 is MNHEY and CDR2 SVGAGI. V was pared by 6 bases and J by 2 bases, with 13 bases between. The CDR3 totals 14 residues.

This chain uses TRBV11-2 with TRBJ1-2, with D maybe TRBD1 (5 bases). Germline V CDR1 and CDR2: SGHAT, FQNNGV. V lost 4 bases and J lost 2, with 14 bases in between. The CDR3 is 15 amino acids. The CDR3 loop reads CASSSPRGRNYGYTF. The CDR3 DNA reads as TGTGCCAGCAGCTCTCCCCGGGGCAGAAACTATGGCTACACCTTC.

The rearrangement links TRBV20-1 to TRBJ1-2; 9 bases fit TRBD1. With V trimmed by 4 bases and J by 4 bases, 7 bases remained unmatched. There are 14 residues in the CDR3. Germline loops: CDR1 DFQATT, CDR2 SNEGSKA (reference sequence). CDR3 residues: CSATTGGLAYGYTF. Written as DNA, the CDR3 is TGCAGTGCTACCACAGGGGGCCTCGCCTATGGCTACACCTTC.

This chain joins TRBV10-3 and TRBJ2-5; the D is unclear. The CDR3 extends over 12 amino acids. V dropped 0 bases and J dropped 12 bases, with 11 bases sitting between them. Germline V gene data show CDR1 as ENHRY and CDR2 as SYGVKD. In DNA, the CDR3 is TGTGCCATCAGTGAGTCGACATCGGTGGAGTACTTC. It yields the protein CAISESTSVEYF.

The chain combines TRBV12-3 or TRBV12-4 with TRBJ1-2, with no clear D. The CDR3 length is 13 residues. V was shortened by 6 bases and J by 7 bases, with 15 bases between the two germline ends. The CDR3 region is CASRSGPRSGYTF. The CDR3 nucleotides are TGTGCCAGCAGATCCGGGCCCCGCTCTGGCTACACCTTC.

The chain couples TRBV5-1 to TRBJ2-5; the D gene is possibly TRBD1 (6 bases). Germline values: CDR1 SGHRS, CDR2 YFSETQ. The CDR3 consists of 12 residues. With 5 bases removed from V and 11 bases from J, the gap between germline ends came to 16 bases. CDR3 loop: CASSTGSNEQYF. CDR3 sequence (DNA): TGCGCCAGCAGTACAGGGTCGAATGAGCAGTACTTC.

This clonotype came up a few times. The chain employs TRBV7-2 and TRBJ1-6; 7 bases are shared with TRBD1. Germline trimming cut 5 bases from V and 7 bases from J; bases unmatched to any gene: 8. The length of the CDR3 is 15 residues. CDR1 SGHTA and CDR2 FQGNSA come from the germline V gene. In DNA, the CDR3 is TGTGCCAGCAGCCCCCGTGGGACAGTGAATTCACCCCTCCACTTT. It is translated as CASSPRGTVNSPLHF.

The rearrangement links TRBV15 to TRBJ2-1; D is uncertain. Germline CDR1 reads LNHNV; CDR2 reads YYDKDF (reference sequence). CDR3 size: 16 residues. The V gene lost 0 bases and the J gene lost 2 bases, with 11 bases spanning the gap. CDR3: CATSRDKGLPYNEQFF. The CDR3 DNA reads TGTGCCACCAGCAGAGATAAGGGCCTTCCCTACAATGAGCAGTTCTTC. The complete variable domain, with remaining parts taken from reference TRBV15 and TRBJ2-1, reads DAMVIQNPRYQVTQFGKPVTLSCSQTLNHNVMYWYQQKSSQAPKLLFHYYDKDFNNEADTPDNFQSRRPNTSFCFLDIRSPGLGDTAMYLCATSRDKGLPYNEQFFGPGTRLTVL.

The gene calls are TRBV7-2 and TRBJ2-5; 10 nucleotides line up with TRBD2. CDR3 size: 15 residues. Germline trimming cut 5 bases from V and 7 bases from J; bases unmatched to any gene: 10. The germline V gene has CDR1 SGHTA and CDR2 FQGNSA. CDR3 residues: CASSESGRAALTQYF. The CDR3, as DNA: TGTGCCAGCAGCGAAAGCGGGAGGGCCGCTTTGACCCAGTACTTC.

This clonotype occurred a few times. The V call is TRBV7-9, the J call TRBJ1-2, with 12 bases aligning to TRBD1. CDR1 is SEHNR, CDR2 FQNEAQ, per germline (reference sequence). The trim removed 4 bases at V and 5 bases at J, leaving 17 bases unmatched. The CDR3 is 19 amino acids. CDR3 loop: CASSSRPGQGASRGYGYTF. Written as DNA, the CDR3 is TGTGCCAGCAGCTCAAGGCCGGGACAGGGGGCCAGCCGGGGATATGGCTACACCTTC.

The chain has TRBV20-1 and TRBJ1-5, with D possibly matching TRBD1 (5 bases). Trimming cost V 1 base and J 5 bases, with 27 bases left between them. Germline V gene data show CDR1 as DFQATT and CDR2 as SNEGSKA (reference sequence). The CDR3 length is 19 residues. CDR3 amino acids: CSARAMDLKGLRQHQPQHF. The CDR3 region has the DNA TGCAGTGCTAGAGCGATGGACTTGAAGGGGTTGAGGCAGCATCAGCCCCAGCATTTT.

This clonotype was picked up a small number of times. DNA for the CDR3: TGTGCCAGCACGACTAACTCAGGGGCTTCCGAGCAGTACTTC. Protein product: CASTTNSGASEQYF. The chain recombines TRBV6-5 with TRBJ2-5, with D possibly being TRBD1 (6 bases). Gene TRBJ2-7 matches the end of the DNA better, so the J call may be wrong. The CDR3 totals 14 residues. CDR1 and CDR2 (germline): MNHEY, SVGAGI.

V gene TRBV10-3 combines with J gene TRBJ1-6; the match to TRBD1 covers 9 bases. Germline V gene sequence: CDR1 ENHRY, CDR2 SYGVKD. The CDR3 extends over 14 amino acids. The V and J ends lost 4 bases and 8 bases, in that order; junction bases with no gene match: 3. CDR3 nucleotides: TGTGCCATCAGTGGGGGACAGGGAGATTCACCCCTCCACTTT. It yields the protein CAISGGQGDSPLHF.

This clonotype occurred a few times. The chain recombines TRBV7-2 with TRBJ2-3; 7 positions agree with TRBD1. Germline CDR1 and CDR2: SGHTA and FQGNSA. V lost 3 bases to trimming and J lost 2 bases; unmatched junction nucleotides: 8. This CDR3 spans 16 amino acids. The CDR3 nucleotides are TGTGCCAGCAGCTTGCGACAGGGTGGTTCCACAGATACGCAGTATTTT. Translating gives CASSLRQGGSTDTQYF.